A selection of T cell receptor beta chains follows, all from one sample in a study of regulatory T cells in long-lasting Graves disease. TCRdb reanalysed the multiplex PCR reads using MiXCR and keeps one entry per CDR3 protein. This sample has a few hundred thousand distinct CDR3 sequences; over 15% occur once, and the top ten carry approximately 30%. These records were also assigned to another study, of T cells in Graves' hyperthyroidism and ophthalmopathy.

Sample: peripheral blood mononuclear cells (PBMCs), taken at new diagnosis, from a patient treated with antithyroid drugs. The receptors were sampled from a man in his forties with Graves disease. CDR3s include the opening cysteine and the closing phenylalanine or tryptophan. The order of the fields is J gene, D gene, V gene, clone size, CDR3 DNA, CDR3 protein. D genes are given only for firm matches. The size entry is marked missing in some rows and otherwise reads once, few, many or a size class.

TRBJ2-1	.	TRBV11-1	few	TGTGCCAGCAGCACCGGGCCTAGCTTCAATGAGCAGTTCTTC	CASSTGPSFNEQFF
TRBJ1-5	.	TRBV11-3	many	TGTGCCAGCAGCTTAGGTACCGGGGGCGCCGATCAGCCCCAGCATTTT	CASSLGTGGADQPQHF
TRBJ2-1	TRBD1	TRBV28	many	TGTGCCAGCAGTTTGGGACCGCCGGGACAGGGGGATGAGCAGTTCTTC	CASSLGPPGQGDEQFF
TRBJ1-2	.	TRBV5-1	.	TGCGCCAGCAGCTTGGCCTTGGGCAGCTATGGCTACACCTTC	CASSLALGSYGYTF
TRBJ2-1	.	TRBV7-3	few	TGTGCCAGCAGCCAAAGCGCGGTCGCGGGCAATGAGCAGTTCTTC	CASSQSAVAGNEQFF
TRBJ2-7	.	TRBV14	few	TGTGCCAGCAGCCCTTCGTGGGAGGCGGCGATCTCCTACGAGCAGTACTTC	CASSPSWEAAISYEQYF
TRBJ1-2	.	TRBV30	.	TGTGCCTGGCAGGGGTTTTATGGCTACACCTTC	CAWQGFYGYTF
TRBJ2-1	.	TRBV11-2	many	TGTGCCGGCAGCTTCTACAGCGTCGATGAGCAGTTCTTC	CAGSFYSVDEQFF
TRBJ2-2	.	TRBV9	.	TGTGCCAGCAGCCCACCCCCACAGGGTGTTCGTTCCGGGGAGCTGTTTTTT	CASSPPPQGVRSGELFF
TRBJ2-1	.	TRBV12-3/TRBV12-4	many	TGTGCCAGCAGCCCAGGGAGCGAACAGGACAATGAGCAGTTCTTC	CASSPGSEQDNEQFF
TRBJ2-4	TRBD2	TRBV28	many	TGTGCCAGCAGCCCCCGACTAGCGGGGGGTATGGACATTCAGTACTTC	CASSPRLAGGMDIQYF
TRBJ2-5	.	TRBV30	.	TGTGCCTGGAGTCCCGGCAGTCAAGAGACCCAGTACTTC	CAWSPGSQETQYF
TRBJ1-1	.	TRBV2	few	TGTGCCAGCAGGCCGTGGGACCCTCGCAACACTGAAGCTTTCTTT	CASRPWDPRNTEAFF
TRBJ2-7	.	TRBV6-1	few	TGTGCCAGCAGTGAAGCGTTGGGGGGAGGCCCTACCTACGAGCAGTACTTC	CASSEALGGGPTYEQYF
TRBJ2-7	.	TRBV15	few	TGTGCCACCAGCAGAGAAATAAGAACCTACGAGCAGTACTTC	CATSREIRTYEQYF
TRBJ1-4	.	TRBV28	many	TGTGCCAGCAGTATTGGAGGGGATAACGAAAAACTGTTTTTT	CASSIGGDNEKLFF
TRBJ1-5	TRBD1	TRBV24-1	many	TGTGCCACCAGCGAGGGGGGTAGGACAGGGGGGCAGCCCCAGCATTTT	CATSEGGRTGGQPQHF
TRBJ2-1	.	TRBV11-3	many	TGTGCCAGCAGCCCCGGAGGGGAACGGGACAATGAGCAGTTCTTC	CASSPGGERDNEQFF
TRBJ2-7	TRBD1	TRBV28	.	TGTGCCAGCAGTGTGGGACAGCGGCCGTCCTTC	CASSVGQRPSF
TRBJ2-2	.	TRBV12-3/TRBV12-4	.	TGTGCCAGCAGGCAGACGGGCGGGGCGCTGTTTTTT	CASRQTGGALFF
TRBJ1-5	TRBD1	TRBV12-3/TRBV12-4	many	TGTGCCAGCAGTCCTAGGGCGGGACAGAGTTGGGGTCAGCCCCAGCATTTT	CASSPRAGQSWGQPQHF
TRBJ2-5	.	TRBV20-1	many	TGCAGTGCTCCCCGGGGAGGGAGGGGGGAGACCCAGTACTTC	CSAPRGGRGETQYF
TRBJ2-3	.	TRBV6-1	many	TGTGCCAGCAGAGACAGCCTGAGCACAGATACGCAGTATTTT	CASRDSLSTDTQYF
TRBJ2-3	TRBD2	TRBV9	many	TGTGCCAGCAGCGTAGGAATTAGCGGGTACACAGATACGCAGTATTTT	CASSVGISGYTDTQYF
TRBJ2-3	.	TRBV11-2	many	TGTGCCAGCAGCTTAGGTATCAGGGTTTCCACAGATACGCAGTATTTT	CASSLGIRVSTDTQYF
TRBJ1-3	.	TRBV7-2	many	TGTGCCAGCAGCTTAAAGGCCGGCTACGGGCGTGGAAACACCATATATTTT	CASSLKAGYGRGNTIYF
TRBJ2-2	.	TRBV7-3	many	TGTGCCAGCAGCTTAAGGGCTAGCGAGGGCGCCGGGGAGCTGTTTTTT	CASSLRASEGAGELFF
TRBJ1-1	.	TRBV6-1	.	TGTGCCAGCAGGGAAGGGGATACTGAAGCTTTCTTT	CASREGDTEAFF
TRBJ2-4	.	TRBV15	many	TGTGCCACCAGCACGAGGCAGGTCGGGAACATTCAGTACTTC	CATSTRQVGNIQYF
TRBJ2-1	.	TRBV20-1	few	TGCAGTGCTAGGAGGTCGGGGGACAATGAGCAGTTCTTC	CSARRSGDNEQFF
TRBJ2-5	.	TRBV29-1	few	TGCAGCGTTGAATCAGCGTCGGAGACCCAGTACTTC	CSVESASETQYF
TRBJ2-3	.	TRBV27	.	TGTGCCAGCAGTCCAAACATGTGGGCGTCCACTAATACGCAGTATTTT	CASSPNMWASTNTQYF
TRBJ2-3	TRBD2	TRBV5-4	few	TGTGCCAGCAGCTTACTGCGGGGGGCCCACACAGATACGCAGTATTTT	CASSLLRGAHTDTQYF
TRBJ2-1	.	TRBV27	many	TGTGCCAGCAGGACCGGGGGTCGCGATGAGCAGTTCTTC	CASRTGGRDEQFF
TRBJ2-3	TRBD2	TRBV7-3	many	TGTGCCAGCAGCTTAAGATCTAGCGGGGGCACAGATACGCAGTATTTT	CASSLRSSGGTDTQYF
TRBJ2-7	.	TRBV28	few	TGTGCCAGCAGTTTTCCGGACAGCTACTACGAGCAGTACTTC	CASSFPDSYYEQYF
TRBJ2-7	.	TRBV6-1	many	TGTGCCAGCAGTGAGTGGACCTCAAACTACGAGCAGTACTTC	CASSEWTSNYEQYF
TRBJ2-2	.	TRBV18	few	TGTGCCAGCTCAGTGATAACCGGTACCGGGGAGCTGTTTTTT	CASSVITGTGELFF
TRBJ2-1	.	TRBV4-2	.	TGTGCCAGCAGCCAAGGTGTCGGGCTAGCCCCCTCCTACAATGAGCAGTTCTTC	CASSQGVGLAPSYNEQFF
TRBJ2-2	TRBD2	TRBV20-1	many	TGCAGTGCTAGAGATCCAGCGGGGGGCGTGGACACCGGGGAGCTGTTTTTT	CSARDPAGGVDTGELFF
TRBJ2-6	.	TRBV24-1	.	TGTGCCACCAGTGATTTAAGGACAGGAGGGGACTCTGGGGCCAACGTCCTGACTTTC	CATSDLRTGGDSGANVLTF
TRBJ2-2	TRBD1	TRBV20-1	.	TGCAGTGCTAAAGACAGGGTGAGGACCGGGGAGCTGTTTTTT	CSAKDRVRTGELFF
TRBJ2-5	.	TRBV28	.	TGTGCCAGCAGTTGGACCCGCGAGACCCAGTACTTC	CASSWTRETQYF
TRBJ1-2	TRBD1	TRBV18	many	TGTGCCAGCTCACCCAACTTAGGGACAGGGGGCCGGAACTATGGCTACACCTTC	CASSPNLGTGGRNYGYTF
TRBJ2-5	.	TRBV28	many	TGTGCCACCGCGGGGGCGGGGGAGACCCAGTACTTC	CATAGAGETQYF
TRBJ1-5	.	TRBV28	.	TGTGCCAGCAGCGAAGATAGGGCAAATCAGCCCCAGCATTTT	CASSEDRANQPQHF